The clone carrying this TCR beta chain was recorded at least ten times. This specimen belongs to a study of T cells after yellow fever vaccination. TCRdb reanalysed the 5' RACE reads using MiXCR and keeps one entry per CDR3 protein. The sample lists 60,000 to 75,000 distinct CDR3 sequences; approximately 6.1% were seen once. This CDR3 spans 16 amino acids. Unmatched junction bases numbered 6, after V lost 4 bases and J lost 5 bases. Per germline, CDR1 MGHRA and CDR2 YSYEKL. The sample was CD8+ T cells sorted from PBMCs, taken 45 days after the first yellow fever vaccination. This chain links TRBV4-1 with TRBJ2-2; 11 nucleotides line up with TRBD2. The receptor comes from a man aged 18 to 35 who received the YFV17D yellow fever vaccine. CDR3 DNA: TGCGCCAGCAGCCTGGGATTAGCGGGGGGGACCGGGGAGCTGTTTTTT. It encodes CASSLGLAGGTGELFF.